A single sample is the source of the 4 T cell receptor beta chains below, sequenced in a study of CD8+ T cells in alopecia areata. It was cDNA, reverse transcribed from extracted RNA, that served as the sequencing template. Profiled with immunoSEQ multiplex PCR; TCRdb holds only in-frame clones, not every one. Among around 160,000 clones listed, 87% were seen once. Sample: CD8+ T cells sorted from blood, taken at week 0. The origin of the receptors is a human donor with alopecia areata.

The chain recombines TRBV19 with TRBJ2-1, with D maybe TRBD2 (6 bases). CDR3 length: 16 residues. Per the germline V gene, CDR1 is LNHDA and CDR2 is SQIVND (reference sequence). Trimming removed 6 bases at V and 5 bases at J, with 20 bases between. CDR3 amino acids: CASRDGGLAPDNEQFF. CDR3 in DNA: TGTGCCAGTAGAGATGGAGGGCTAGCGCCTGACAATGAGCAGTTCTTC.

Here the CDR3 DNA reads TGTGCCAGCGAGACCGGGACAGGGCCTCGGGAGCAGTACTTC. It encodes CASETGTGPREQYF. The V call is TRBV7-9, the J call TRBJ2-7; 9 nucleotides agree with TRBD1. V trimming: 8 bases; J trimming: 7 bases; junction bases outside the gene matches: 12. Germline V gene lookup returns CDR1 SEHNR and CDR2 FQNEAQ (reference sequence). The CDR3 contains 14 residues.

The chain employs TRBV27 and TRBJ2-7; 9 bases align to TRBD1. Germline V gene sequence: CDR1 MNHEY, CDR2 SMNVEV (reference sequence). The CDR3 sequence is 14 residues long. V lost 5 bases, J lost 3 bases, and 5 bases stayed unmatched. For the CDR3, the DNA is TGTGCCAGCAGTGTACAGGGGGCCAGCTACGAGCAGTACTTC. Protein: CASSVQGASYEQYF.

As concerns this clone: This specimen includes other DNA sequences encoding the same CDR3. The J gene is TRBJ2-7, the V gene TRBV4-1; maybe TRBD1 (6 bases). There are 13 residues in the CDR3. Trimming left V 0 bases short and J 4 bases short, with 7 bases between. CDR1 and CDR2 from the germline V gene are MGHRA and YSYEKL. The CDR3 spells CASSQDRGYEQYF. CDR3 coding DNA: TGCGCCAGCAGCCAAGACAGGGGTTACGAGCAGTACTTC.